Listed here is a single TCR beta chain. The sample comes from a study of blood T cell repertoires in COVID-19. Across the whole study: From the United States, Italy and Spain came samples of acute and convalescent COVID-19.

CDR3 length: 17 residues. Trimming cost V 5 bases and J 0 bases; bases outside gene matches: 7. The germline V gene encodes CDR1 SGHTA and CDR2 FQGTGA. The assay was immunoSEQ multiplex PCR, and TCRdb's table has in-frame clones only and misses some. Of approximately 75,000 clones listed, 74% are singletons. This TCR was recovered from a human donor with acute or convalescent COVID-19. The donor label of this sample is uncertain. The chain couples TRBV7-3 to TRBJ2-3; TRBD1 agrees at 11 bases. Sequencing input: peripheral blood. The CDR3 coding sequence is TGTGCCAGCAGCGCCGGGACAGGGGGTCGAAGCACAGATACGCAGTATTTT. This encodes CASSAGTGGRSTDTQYF. Variable domain in full (rest from reference TRBV7-3 and TRBJ2-3): GAGVSQTPSNKVTEKGKYVELRCDPISGHTALYWYRQSLGQGPEFLIYFQGTGAADDSGLPNDRFFAVRPEGSVSTLKIQRTERGDSAVYLCASSAGTGGRSTDTQYFGPGTRLTVL.